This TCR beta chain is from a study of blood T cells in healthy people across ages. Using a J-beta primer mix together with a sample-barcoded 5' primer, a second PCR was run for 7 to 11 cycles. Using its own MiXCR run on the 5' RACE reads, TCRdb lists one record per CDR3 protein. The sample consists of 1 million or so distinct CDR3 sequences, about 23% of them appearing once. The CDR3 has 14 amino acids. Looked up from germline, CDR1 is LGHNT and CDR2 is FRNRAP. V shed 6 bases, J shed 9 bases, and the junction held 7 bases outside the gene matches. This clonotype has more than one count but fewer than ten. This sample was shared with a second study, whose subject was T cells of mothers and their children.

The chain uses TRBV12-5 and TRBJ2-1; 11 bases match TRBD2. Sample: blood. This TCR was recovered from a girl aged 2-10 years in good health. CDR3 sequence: CASGLAGARVEQFF. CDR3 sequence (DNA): TGTGCTAGTGGACTAGCGGGAGCAAGGGTTGAGCAGTTCTTC.